This entry lists 24 T cell receptor beta chains sequenced from one sample in a study of cytomegalovirus exposure and HLA in healthy donors. The method was immunoSEQ multiplex PCR; TCRdb's version includes in-frame clones alone and lacks a portion of them. The table shows 50,000 to 65,000 clones, with roughly 89% occurring only once. Sequencing was performed on PBMCs. The receptors stem from a woman aged 18-30 years in good health and CMV-seronegative.

The chain joins TRBV7-2 to TRBJ1-6, with D hard to call. This CDR3 spans 12 amino acids. The germline gives CDR1 SGHTA, CDR2 FQGNSA. Trimming took 5 bases from V and 9 from J, leaving 8 bases between them. CDR3 in DNA: TGTGCCAGCAGCCCCCCAGGTTCACCCCTCCACTTT. Encoded protein: CASSPPGSPLHF.

The chain combines TRBV19 with TRBJ2-7, with 7 bases that match TRBD1. Looked up from germline, CDR1 is LNHDA and CDR2 is SQIVND (reference sequence). CDR3 size: 14 residues. The trim removed 10 bases at V and 2 bases at J, leaving 11 bases unmatched. The CDR3 DNA sequence: TGTGCCACCCAAGAAGGGACAGCCACCTACGAGCAGTACTTC. As protein: CATQEGTATYEQYF.

The J gene is TRBJ1-1, the V gene TRBV4-2, with 7 bases matching TRBD1. CDR3 length equals 16 residues. The J segment lost 1 base and the V segment lost 0 bases, leaving 5 bases of the junction unmatched. Germline loops: CDR1 LGHNA, CDR2 YNFKEQ. The CDR3 sequence is CASSQERGQRNTEAFF. Written as DNA, the CDR3 is TGTGCCAGCAGCCAAGAGAGGGGACAGAGGAACACTGAAGCTTTCTTT.

This CDR3 reads CASSQQGQLQAYEQYF. The DNA for the CDR3 is TGTGCCAGCAGCCAACAAGGACAGTTACAAGCCTACGAGCAGTACTTC. The chain uses TRBV4-2 and TRBJ2-7; TRBD1 is a possible D gene (6 bases). The CDR3 has 16 amino acids. Trimming shortened V by 2 bases and J by 2 bases, and 16 bases separated the two germline ends. Germline V CDR1 and CDR2: LGHNA, YNFKEQ.

This chain connects TRBV19 to TRBJ1-5; perhaps TRBD1 as D (6 bases). The CDR3 runs to 15 residues. CDR1 and CDR2 (germline): LNHDA, SQIVND (reference sequence). Between the trimmed V and J ends, which lost 6 bases and 0 bases, there was a span of 12 bases. CDR3: CASRSRGDSNQPQHF. CDR3 coding DNA: TGTGCCAGTAGAAGCAGGGGTGATAGCAATCAGCCCCAGCATTTT. Variable domain in full (rest from reference TRBV19 and TRBJ1-5): DGGITQSPKYLFRKEGQNVTLSCEQNLNHDAMYWYRQDPGQGLRLIYYSQIVNDFQKGDIAEGYSVSREKKESFPLTVTSAQKNPTAFYLCASRSRGDSNQPQHFGDGTRLSIL.

This clone was counted a few times. V gene TRBV6-1 combines with J gene TRBJ1-1; D unresolved. Germline values: CDR1 MNHNS, CDR2 SASEGT. The ends were cut back, 3 bases at V and 4 bases at J, with 9 bases in the middle. This CDR3 comprises 13 residues. The CDR3 DNA reads as TGTGCCAGCAGTGATGGGAGTAGCACTGAAGCTTTCTTT. Translation: CASSDGSSTEAFF.

This clone occurred a few times. The chain is built from TRBV6-6 and TRBJ1-2; D is possibly TRBD1 (5 bases). CDR1 and CDR2 from the germline V gene are MNHNY and SVGAGI (reference sequence). This CDR3 is 14 amino acids long. The germline V and J ends were trimmed by 7 bases and 3 bases, with 15 bases remaining between them. This CDR3 is CASTRGGMDYGYTF. The CDR3 nucleotides are TGTGCCAGCACCCGGGGGGGAATGGACTATGGCTACACCTTC.

The genes are TRBV2 and TRBJ2-4; D perhaps matches TRBD1 (6 bases). Germline CDR1 SNHLY, CDR2 FYNNEI. The CDR3 totals 13 residues. Trimming took off 6 bases at V and 3 bases at J, with 9 bases between the two ends. This chain's CDR3 is CASRQGLKNIQYF. The CDR3 nucleotides are TGTGCCAGCAGGCAGGGGCTCAAAAACATTCAGTACTTC.

This clone has only a few counts. This chain uses TRBV19 with TRBJ1-5, with TRBD1 matching over 7 bases. Losses at the gene ends were 4 bases for V and 1 base for J; bases not matched to a gene: 10. The CDR3 length is 17 residues. CDR1 is LNHDA and CDR2 is SQIVND in the germline V gene (reference sequence). Here the CDR3 DNA reads TGTGCCAGTAGTAGGGAGACAGGGCCGACGAGCAATCAGCCCCAGCATTTT. Its translation is CASSRETGPTSNQPQHF.

The CDR3 loop is CASTASGRENEQYF. For the CDR3, the DNA is TGTGCCAGTACAGCTAGCGGGAGGGAGAACGAGCAGTACTTC. The gene calls are TRBV6-5 and TRBJ2-7, with TRBD2 identical over 12 bases. The germline gives CDR1 MNHEY, CDR2 SVGAGI. The CDR3 sequence is 14 residues long. Trimming at V came to 9 bases and at J to 5 bases, leaving 8 bases not matched to a gene.

The chain links TRBV18 to TRBJ1-2; 7 bases agree with TRBD1. Per the germline V gene, CDR1 is KGHSH and CDR2 is LQKENI. With V trimmed by 2 bases and J by 6 bases, 9 bases remained unmatched. The CDR3 has 15 amino acids. The CDR3 is CASSPGAGGSDGYTF. The CDR3 nucleotides are TGTGCCAGCTCACCAGGCGCAGGGGGAAGCGATGGCTACACCTTC.

The V call is TRBV7-9, the J call TRBJ2-7; TRBD1 is a possible D gene (6 bases). CDR1 and CDR2 (germline): SEHNR, FQNEAQ (reference sequence). Trimming removed 5 bases at V and 7 bases at J, with 9 bases between. The CDR3 contains 11 residues. The CDR3 is CASSIRGEQYF. The CDR3 DNA sequence: TGTGCCAGCAGCATCAGGGGTGAGCAGTACTTC.

This clone was seen just once. The chain has TRBV29-1 and TRBJ1-6; the D is unclear. This CDR3 spans 13 amino acids. Germline CDR1 reads SQVTM; CDR2 reads ANQGSEA. V was shortened by 4 bases and J by 10 bases, with 14 bases between the two germline ends. The CDR3 sequence is CSVAVVSGSPLHF. In DNA form, the CDR3 reads TGCAGCGTTGCTGTTGTGTCGGGGTCACCCCTCCACTTT.

The chain joins TRBV2 to TRBJ2-2, with 8 bases matching TRBD1. The V and J ends lost 7 bases and 3 bases, in that order; junction bases with no gene match: 7. CDR3 length: 15 amino acids. Germline CDR1 is SNHLY and CDR2 is FYNNEI. The CDR3 bases are TGTGCCAGCACCGAGGACAGGGTTGACACCGGGGAGCTGTTTTTT. Amino acids: CASTEDRVDTGELFF.

This chain joins TRBV6-6 and TRBJ1-1, with 9 bases that match TRBD1. This CDR3 is 16 amino acids long. Germline V gene lookup returns CDR1 MNHNY and CDR2 SVGAGI (reference sequence). Trimming cost V 6 bases and J 4 bases; bases outside gene matches: 12. CDR3 in amino acids: CASRQSRQGGITEAFF. CDR3 sequence (DNA): TGTGCCAGCAGGCAATCCAGACAGGGGGGCATCACTGAAGCTTTCTTT.

This clone was seen once. The rearrangement joins TRBV10-2 to TRBJ1-5, with a weak D call TRBD1 (5 bases). The CDR3 spans 14 residues. CDR1 is WSHSY, CDR2 SAAADI, per germline. V shed 1 base and J shed 9 bases, with 13 bases lying between them. This chain's CDR3 is CASSEYGGSRPQHF. CDR3 sequence (DNA): TGCGCCAGCAGTGAGTATGGGGGGTCCCGGCCCCAGCATTTT.

The rearrangement uses TRBV30 and TRBJ2-6; possible D gene TRBD2, 6 bases. The V and J ends lost 4 bases and 2 bases respectively, with 9 bases between them. The CDR3 is 14 residues long. Germline V gene data show CDR1 as GTSNPN and CDR2 as SVGIG (reference sequence). The CDR3 region is CAWMPGAGANVLTF. The CDR3, as DNA: TGTGCCTGGATGCCGGGGGCTGGGGCCAACGTCCTGACTTTC.

The genes are TRBV19 and TRBJ2-5, with D tentatively TRBD2 (7 bases). The CDR3 loop spans 13 amino acids. The V gene's germline CDR1 is LNHDA and CDR2 SQIVND (reference sequence). Between the trimmed V and J ends, which lost 9 bases and 4 bases, there was a span of 15 bases. The CDR3 sequence: CASLGGVGETQYF. DNA of the CDR3: TGTGCCAGCTTAGGGGGGGTTGGAGAGACCCAGTACTTC.

V gene TRBV7-9 combines with J gene TRBJ2-7; tentatively, D is TRBD2 (6 bases). V was trimmed by 2 bases and J by 1 base, leaving 9 bases between them. Germline loops: CDR1 SEHNR, CDR2 FQNEAQ (reference sequence). This CDR3 is 14 amino acids long. CDR3 in DNA: TGTGCCAGCAGCTTATCCGGGAGTTCCTACGAGCAGTACTTC. It encodes CASSLSGSSYEQYF.

This chain joins TRBV18 and TRBJ2-3; the D gene is possibly TRBD1 (5 bases). V was clipped by 1 base and J by 2 bases, with 13 bases between them. The CDR3 loop spans 16 amino acids. CDR1 and CDR2 from the germline V gene are KGHSH and LQKENI. The CDR3 DNA reads as TGTGCCAGCTCACCACGGATAGGGGCGACCACAGATACGCAGTATTTT. This sequence encodes CASSPRIGATTDTQYF.

The J gene is TRBJ1-5, the V gene TRBV2; 7 positions match TRBD1. The CDR3 covers 18 residues. Germline trimming cut 5 bases from V and 0 bases from J; bases unmatched to any gene: 13. Germline-derived CDR1 and CDR2 are SNHLY and FYNNEI. The CDR3 nucleotides read TGTGCCAGCAGTTTGACAGGGTTCCCCCGGTATAGCAATCAGCCCCAGCATTTT. Its protein product is CASSLTGFPRYSNQPQHF.

The chain has TRBV28 and TRBJ1-5; D is undetermined. The CDR3 extends over 17 amino acids. Germline CDR1 MDHEN, CDR2 SYDVKM. V shed 7 bases and J shed 1 base, with 20 bases lying between them. The CDR3 protein is CASIQHGRGRSNQPQHF. The CDR3 DNA follows: TGTGCCAGCATCCAACACGGCCGGGGTCGGAGCAATCAGCCCCAGCATTTT.

The chain joins TRBV19 to TRBJ1-5, with a tentative D call TRBD1 (5 bases). CDR1 and CDR2 (germline): LNHDA, SQIVND (reference sequence). V lost 1 base and J lost 0, with 10 bases in between. This CDR3 has 16 amino acids. For the CDR3, the DNA is TGTGCCAGTAGTATAGGACAGCCCCATAGCAATCAGCCCCAGCATTTT. Residues: CASSIGQPHSNQPQHF.

V and J are TRBV30 and TRBJ2-1; 7 bases match TRBD2. V lost 8 bases to trimming and J lost 6 bases; unmatched junction nucleotides: 13. Looked up from germline, CDR1 is GTSNPN and CDR2 is SVGIG (reference sequence). The CDR3 length is 14 residues. Written as DNA, the CDR3 is TGTGCCCGATCGCGGGGGAGGGAGGGCAATGAGCAGTTCTTC. It codes for CARSRGREGNEQFF.